This TCR beta chain was sequenced for a study of CXCR3-negative and CXCR3-positive naive CD8 T cells. The CDR3 loop spans 15 amino acids. The V gene's germline CDR1 is SGHDN and CDR2 FVKESK. Triplicate sorting captured about 320,000 cells each from every CD8+ T cell subset. By phenotype, naive CD8+ T cells were CD45RO-CCR7+CD27+CD95-. Concerning this clonotype itself: The target antigen is unknown.

Via 5' RACE with UMI labels, TRB cDNA libraries were prepared. For each CDR3 protein, TCRdb gives one entry from its re-call of the 5' RACE reads, without DNA. The specimen's table records about 63,000 distinct CDR3 sequences. Study-level findings and limits: Naive cells with CXCR3 showed TRB CDR3s that were more hydrophobic than those in CXCR3-negative naive cells. The study found comparably high diversity in both naive subsets and much lower diversity in memory CD8+ cells.

This TCR derives from a human donor in good health. Some clones in this sample may be carry-over from other donors' samples. This sequence joins TRBV14 and TRBJ1-2; absent DNA, TCRdb's TRBD1 call cannot be checked. The sequencing input was naive CXCR3+ CD8+ T cells from blood. The sample's subset: CD45RO-CCR7+CD27+CD95- naive CD8+ T cells expressing CXCR3 (TNR3+). This CDR3 is CASSQGTGGPYGYTF.